This T cell receptor beta chain is from a study of blood T cell repertoires in COVID-19. TCRdb's table, derived via immunoSEQ multiplex PCR, lists solely in-frame clones and lacks some. In the table there are some 69,000 clones, around 90% of which are singletons. Sequencing was performed on peripheral blood. The sequence came from a man between 60 and 70 years old with acute or convalescent COVID-19.

DNA of the CDR3: TGTGCCAGCAGTTATAAAGGGGGCGAGCAGTACTTC. This encodes CASSYKGGEQYF. The chain carries TRBV6-5 and TRBJ2-7, with a possible D match to TRBD1 (6 bases). Germline V gene sequence: CDR1 MNHEY, CDR2 SVGAGI. The CDR3 has 12 residues. V was trimmed by 3 bases and J by 6 bases, leaving 9 bases between them.